The rows below give T cell receptor beta chains drawn from one sample of a study of CD8 T cells in ankylosing spondylitis. Using its own MiXCR run on the 5' RACE reads, TCRdb lists one record per CDR3 protein. There are some 130,000 distinct CDR3 sequences in the sample; more than 7% occur only once, and approximately 6.8% lies in the top ten. The source material was synovial fluid, either unsorted or a sorted T cell fraction (not recorded which). These receptors originate from a male donor with ankylosing spondylitis. CDR3s include the opening cysteine and the closing phenylalanine or tryptophan. The D gene is left open where the match is weak. Clone size is stated in some rows and not others, as once, few, many or a class when expanded.

few,.,TRBV7-2,TRBJ1-2,CASSLGFPLNYGYTF,TGTGCCAGCAGCTTGGGATTCCCCCTTAACTATGGCTACACCTTC
many,TRBD1,TRBV4-2,TRBJ2-3,CASSQDRGDTQYF,TGCGCCAGCAGCCAAGACAGGGGCGATACGCAGTATTTT
.,TRBD1,TRBV7-9,TRBJ2-3,CASSARTGSLADTQYF,TGTGCCAGCAGCGCCCGGACAGGGAGCTTGGCAGATACGCAGTATTTT
.,TRBD1,TRBV11-2,TRBJ1-1,CASSRWTGAEYTEAFF,TGTGCCAGCAGCCGTTGGACAGGGGCAGAATACACTGAAGCTTTCTTT
few,.,TRBV2,TRBJ2-7,CASRPETDEQYF,TGTGCCAGCAGGCCCGAGACGGACGAGCAGTACTTC
.,.,TRBV30,TRBJ1-5,CAWSIRGNQPQHF,TGTGCCTGGAGTATACGGGGGAATCAGCCCCAGCATTTT
.,TRBD1,TRBV18,TRBJ2-3,CASSPTGEIGTDTQYF,TGTGCCAGCTCACCGACAGGGGAGATTGGCACAGATACGCAGTATTTT
many,.,TRBV20-1,TRBJ1-3,CSAPDGASGNTIYF,TGCAGTGCCCCCGACGGGGCCTCTGGAAACACCATATATTTT
few,.,TRBV6-1,TRBJ1-6,CASSPGRGFISPLHF,TGTGCCAGCAGCCCAGGGCGAGGCTTCATTTCACCCCTCCACTTT
many,.,TRBV7-2,TRBJ2-5,CASSFTSARDETQYF,TGTGCCAGCAGCTTCACATCCGCCAGGGATGAGACCCAGTACTTC
.,.,TRBV28,TRBJ2-1,CASSMAGPYNEQFF,TGTGCCAGCAGCATGGCGGGGCCATACAATGAGCAGTTCTTC
.,.,TRBV20-1,TRBJ1-1,CSARDPGGLDTEAFF,TGCAGTGCTAGAGATCCGGGGGGTCTGGACACTGAAGCTTTCTTT
many,.,TRBV20-1,TRBJ1-3,CSARDIENTIYF,TGCAGTGCTAGAGATATCGAAAACACCATATATTTT
few,.,TRBV25-1,TRBJ1-2,CASSAGERYGYTF,TGTGCCAGCAGTGCAGGGGAACGCTATGGCTACACCTTC
few,.,TRBV7-9,TRBJ1-2,CAIQRLYGYTF,TGTGCCATCCAGCGTCTTTATGGCTACACCTTC
many,TRBD2,TRBV6-2/TRBV6-3,TRBJ2-7,CASQRGAFYEQYF,TGTGCCAGTCAGCGGGGGGCTTTCTACGAGCAGTACTTC
many,TRBD1,TRBV7-3,TRBJ2-2,CASSSVGGNTGELFF,TGTGCCAGCAGCTCGGTAGGGGGCAACACCGGGGAGCTGTTTTTT
few,TRBD2,TRBV5-1,TRBJ2-5,CASSSRGGWETQYF,TGCGCCAGCAGCTCGCGGGGGGGCTGGGAGACCCAGTACTTC
few,.,TRBV5-5,TRBJ2-7,CASSLEGKSYEQYF,TGTGCCAGCAGCTTGGAGGGGAAGAGCTACGAGCAGTACTTC
.,.,TRBV28,TRBJ1-5,CASSLSQGGNQPQHF,TGTGCCAGCAGTTTATCACAGGGTGGGAATCAGCCCCAGCATTTT
many,TRBD1,TRBV11-2,TRBJ2-7,CASSSDRGGEQYF,TGTGCCAGCAGCTCCGACAGGGGCGGTGAGCAGTACTTC
.,.,TRBV7-2,TRBJ2-5,CASSPRRGPQETQYF,TGTGCCAGCAGCCCCAGACGTGGGCCGCAAGAGACCCAGTACTTC
medium-sized,.,TRBV3-1,TRBJ2-5,CASSQGLEYETQYF,TGTGCCAGCAGCCAAGGACTAGAATATGAGACCCAGTACTTC
few,.,TRBV29-1,TRBJ1-1,CSATEEMGTEAFF,TGCAGCGCTACTGAGGAGATGGGGACTGAAGCTTTCTTT
.,.,TRBV27,TRBJ2-1,CASSFGGYESYNEQFF,TGTGCCAGCAGTTTCGGGGGTTATGAATCCTACAATGAGCAGTTCTTC
many,TRBD1,TRBV28,TRBJ1-5,CASSFTGGNFHF,TGTGCCAGCAGTTTCACAGGGGGCAATTTCCATTTT
few,.,TRBV28,TRBJ1-5,CASSLLGGGNPHPQHF,TGTGCCAGCAGTCTCCTTGGGGGTGGGAATCCTCACCCCCAGCATTTT
many,TRBD2,TRBV24-1,TRBJ2-1,CATSDPGRRGYNEQFF,TGTGCCACCAGTGACCCCGGGCGGCGGGGGTACAATGAGCAGTTCTTC
many,TRBD1,TRBV5-1,TRBJ1-1,CASSVGDRENTEAFF,TGCGCCAGCAGCGTCGGGGACAGGGAGAACACTGAAGCTTTCTTT
.,.,TRBV20-1,TRBJ1-2,CSATVGRSGFGYTF,TGCAGTGCTACCGTGGGGCGATCGGGGTTCGGCTACACCTTC
many,.,TRBV24-1,TRBJ2-1,CATSDFMADSYNEQFF,TGTGCCACCAGTGATTTCATGGCAGACTCCTACAATGAGCAGTTCTTC
few,.,TRBV20-1,TRBJ1-5,CSARQGIQPQHF,TGCAGTGCTAGGCAGGGGATTCAGCCCCAGCATTTT
.,TRBD1,TRBV7-2,TRBJ2-2,CASSPRDSIRELFF,TGTGCCAGCAGCCCCCGGGACAGCATACGGGAGCTGTTTTTT
many,TRBD1,TRBV7-9,TRBJ1-4,CASSLARDSEKLFF,TGTGCCAGCAGCTTAGCCCGGGACAGTGAAAAACTGTTTTTT
many,TRBD1,TRBV28,TRBJ2-7,CASSLWGTGGYEQYF,TGTGCCAGCAGTTTATGGGGGACAGGGGGCTACGAGCAGTACTTC
few,.,TRBV9,TRBJ2-3,CASSVRTLTSTDTQYF,TGTGCCAGCAGCGTCAGGACTCTCACTAGCACAGATACGCAGTATTTT
many,.,TRBV20-1,TRBJ1-5,CSARLQGNNQPQHF,TGCAGTGCTAGGCTCCAGGGTAACAATCAGCCCCAGCATTTT
many,.,TRBV6-2/TRBV6-3,TRBJ2-4,CASRRGGVVNIQYF,TGTGCCAGCAGGAGAGGAGGGGTCGTGAACATTCAGTACTTC
many,TRBD1,TRBV12-3/TRBV12-4,TRBJ2-7,CASSVTTGFHEQYF,TGTGCCAGCAGTGTCACGACAGGGTTCCACGAGCAGTACTTC
many,.,TRBV7-2,TRBJ2-7,CASSPTNAYEQYF,TGTGCCAGCAGCCCAACTAATGCCTACGAGCAGTACTTC
many,.,TRBV20-1,TRBJ2-3,CSATFGGIFADTQYF,TGCAGTGCCACATTCGGGGGCATATTTGCAGATACGCAGTATTTT
many,TRBD1,TRBV29-1,TRBJ2-5,CSGNRGETQYF,TGCAGCGGCAACAGGGGAGAGACCCAGTACTTC
few,.,TRBV6-1,TRBJ1-1,CASSVVGPGTEAFF,TGTGCCAGCAGTGTGGTGGGCCCGGGCACTGAAGCTTTCTTT
many,TRBD1,TRBV20-1,TRBJ2-1,CSAHQTGIYNEQFF,TGCAGTGCCCATCAGACAGGGATCTACAATGAGCAGTTCTTC
many,.,TRBV4-3,TRBJ2-3,CASSQGRTVMSDTQYF,TGCGCCAGCAGCCAAGGACGGACAGTTATGTCAGATACGCAGTATTTT
few,TRBD2,TRBV7-2,TRBJ2-7,CASSLVSSGSYEQYF,TGTGCCAGCAGCTTAGTGTCTAGCGGCTCCTACGAGCAGTACTTC
.,.,TRBV20-1,TRBJ2-3,CSAVRGTRDTQYF,TGCAGTGCGGTCAGGGGAACCAGAGATACGCAGTATTTT
many,.,TRBV20-1,TRBJ2-5,CSARRSYGVETQYF,TGCAGTGCTAGAAGGTCGTACGGCGTAGAGACCCAGTACTTC
many,.,TRBV10-3,TRBJ1-1,CAISESIPAEAFF,TGTGCCATCAGTGAGTCCATTCCGGCTGAAGCTTTCTTT
once,.,TRBV3-1,TRBJ2-4,CASSHLTGGDIQYF,TGTGCCAGCAGCCATTTAACAGGGGGGGACATTCAGTACTTC